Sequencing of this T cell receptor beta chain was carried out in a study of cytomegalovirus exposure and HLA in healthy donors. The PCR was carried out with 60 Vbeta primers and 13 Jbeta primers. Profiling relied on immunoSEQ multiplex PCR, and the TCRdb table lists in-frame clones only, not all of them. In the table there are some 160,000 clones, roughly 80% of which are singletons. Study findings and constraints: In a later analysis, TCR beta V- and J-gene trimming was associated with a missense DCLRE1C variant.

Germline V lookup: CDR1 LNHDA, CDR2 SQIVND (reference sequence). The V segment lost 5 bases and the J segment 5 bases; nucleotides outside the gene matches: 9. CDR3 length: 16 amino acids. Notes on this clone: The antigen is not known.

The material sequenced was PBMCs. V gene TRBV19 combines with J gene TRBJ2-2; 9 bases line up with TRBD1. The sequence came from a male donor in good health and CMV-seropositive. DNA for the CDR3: TGTGCCAGTAGTGAACATAAGACAGGGGGGACCGGGGAGCTGTTTTTT. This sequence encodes CASSEHKTGGTGELFF.